These 9 T cell receptor beta chains were all obtained from the same sample, sequenced in a study of blood T cell repertoires in COVID-19. Sequencing was performed with immunoSEQ multiplex PCR; in TCRdb, only in-frame clones are kept and a portion is missing. The data contain approximately 50,000 clones, around three quarters of them singletons. Sequenced: peripheral blood. All receptors derive from a man between 65 and 85 years old with acute or convalescent COVID-19.

This chain links TRBV29-1 with TRBJ2-1; D unclear. Trimming left V 3 bases short and J 8 bases short, with 14 bases between. The CDR3 consists of 13 residues. Germline values: CDR1 SQVTM, CDR2 ANQGSEA. The CDR3 bases are TGCAGCGTTGAGGGTAGCTTATACGATGAGCAGTTCTTC. Protein product: CSVEGSLYDEQFF.

This clone was seen only a few times. The CDR3 nucleotides read TGCGCCAGCAGCCTAACGGACAGGGTAACAGAAGAGACCCAGTACTTC. Translated: CASSLTDRVTEETQYF. The chain has TRBV5-1 and TRBJ2-5, with 8 bases lining up with TRBD1. Losses at the gene ends were 4 bases for V and 3 bases for J; bases not matched to a gene: 11. Looked up from germline, CDR1 is SGHRS and CDR2 is YFSETQ. There are 16 residues in the CDR3. Filled out from reference TRBV5-1 and TRBJ2-5, the complete variable domain reads KAGVTQTPRYLIKTRGQQVTLSCSPISGHRSVSWYQQTPGQGLQFLFEYFSETQRNKGNFPGRFSGRQFSNSRSEMNVSTLELGDSALYLCASSLTDRVTEETQYFGPGTRLLVL.

This chain connects TRBV10-3 to TRBJ1-2; the D is unclear. The CDR3 is 12 residues long. The V gene lost 6 bases and the J gene lost 8 bases, with 13 bases spanning the gap. Germline CDR1 is ENHRY and CDR2 is SYGVKD. CDR3 bases: TGTGCCATCAGCGCTGACACCTCGGGCTACACCTTC. Translated: CAISADTSGYTF.

V usage is TRBV4-3 and J usage is TRBJ2-1; TRBD2 aligns across 9 bases. Germline V gives CDR1 LGHNA, CDR2 YSLEER. CDR3 length equals 17 residues. The junction had 10 bases not matched to a gene; V was cut back by 0 bases and J by 7 bases. Here the CDR3 DNA reads TGCGCCAGCAGCCAAGATGTGGGGGTAGCGGGAGCGAATGAGCAGTTCTTC. It translates to CASSQDVGVAGANEQFF.

The chain combines TRBV5-6 with TRBJ1-2, with 8 bases aligning to TRBD1. The germline V gene has CDR1 SGHDT and CDR2 YYEEEE. V trimming: 6 bases; J trimming: 4 bases; junction bases outside the gene matches: 8. The CDR3 length is 14 residues. The CDR3 DNA is TGTGCCAGCATAAACGGACAGGGTCTCTATGGCTACACCTTC. Translation gives CASINGQGLYGYTF.

The chain couples TRBV7-3 to TRBJ2-1; 10 bases map to TRBD2. Trimming took 2 bases from V and 9 from J; bases not matched to a gene: 4. The CDR3 sequence is 14 residues long. Germline lookup yields CDR1 SGHTA and CDR2 FQGTGA. The CDR3 is CASSLQREGTEQFF. CDR3 sequence (DNA): TGTGCCAGCAGCTTACAGCGGGAGGGAACTGAGCAGTTCTTC.

A single count supports this clone. The chain carries TRBV19 and TRBJ1-5; 8 bases are a match to TRBD1. CDR1 is LNHDA, CDR2 SQIVND, per germline (reference sequence). Germline trimming cut 5 bases from V and 3 bases from J; bases unmatched to any gene: 9. The CDR3 length is 16 residues. In DNA, the CDR3 is TGTGCCAGTAGTTTCCAGACAGGGGCCCTCAATCAGCCCCAGCATTTT. This codes for CASSFQTGALNQPQHF.

CDR3 nucleotides: TGTGCCAGCAGCTTTGACAGGGCCCCAGATACGCAGTATTTT. It codes for CASSFDRAPDTQYF. The rearrangement links TRBV11-3 to TRBJ2-3; 7 bases agree with TRBD1. V was clipped by 3 bases and J by 4 bases; unmatched bases: 4. The germline CDR1 and CDR2 sequences are SGHNT and YENEEA. The CDR3 has 14 residues.

The V call is TRBV14, the J call TRBJ2-7, with 9 bases lining up with TRBD2. Trimming at V came to 4 bases and at J to 2 bases, leaving 9 bases not matched to a gene. The CDR3 loop spans 16 amino acids. In germline, CDR1 is SGHDN, CDR2 FVKESK. The CDR3, as DNA: TGTGCCAGCAGCCCCCCGGGAAGCGGGAGGACCTACGAGCAGTACTTC. Its protein product is CASSPPGSGRTYEQYF.